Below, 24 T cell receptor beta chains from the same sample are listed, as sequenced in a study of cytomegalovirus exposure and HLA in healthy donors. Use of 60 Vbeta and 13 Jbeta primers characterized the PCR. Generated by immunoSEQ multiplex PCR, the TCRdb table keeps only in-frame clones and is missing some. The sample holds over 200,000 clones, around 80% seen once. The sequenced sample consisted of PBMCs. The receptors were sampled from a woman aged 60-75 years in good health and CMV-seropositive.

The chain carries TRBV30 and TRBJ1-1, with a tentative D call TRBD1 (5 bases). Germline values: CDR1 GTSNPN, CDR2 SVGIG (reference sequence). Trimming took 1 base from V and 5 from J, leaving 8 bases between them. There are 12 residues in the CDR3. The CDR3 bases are TGTGCCTGGAGTGGGGGGGAAACTGAAGCTTTCTTT. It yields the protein CAWSGGETEAFF. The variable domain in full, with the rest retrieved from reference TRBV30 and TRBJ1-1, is SQTIHQWPATLVQPVGSPLSLECTVEGTSNPNLYWYRQAAGRGLQLLFYSVGIGQISSEVPQNLSASRPQDRQFILSSKKLLLSDSGFYLCAWSGGETEAFFGQGTRLTVV.

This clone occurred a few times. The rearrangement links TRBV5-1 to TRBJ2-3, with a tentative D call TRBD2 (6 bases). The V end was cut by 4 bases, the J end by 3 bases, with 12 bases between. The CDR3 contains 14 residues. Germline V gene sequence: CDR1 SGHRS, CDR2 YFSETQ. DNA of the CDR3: TGCGCCAGCAGCACCGGGACTGCTACAGATACGCAGTATTTT. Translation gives CASSTGTATDTQYF.

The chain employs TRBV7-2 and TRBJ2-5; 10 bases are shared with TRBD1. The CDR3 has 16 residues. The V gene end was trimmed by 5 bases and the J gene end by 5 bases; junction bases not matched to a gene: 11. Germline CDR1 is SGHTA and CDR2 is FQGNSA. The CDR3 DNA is TGTGCCAGCAGCAGCACGTGGACAGGGGGAAGGGAGACCCAGTACTTC. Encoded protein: CASSSTWTGGRETQYF.

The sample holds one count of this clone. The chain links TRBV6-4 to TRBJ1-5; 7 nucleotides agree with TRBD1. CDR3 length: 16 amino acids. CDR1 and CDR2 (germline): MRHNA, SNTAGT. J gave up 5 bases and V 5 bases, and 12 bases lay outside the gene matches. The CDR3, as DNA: TGTGCCAGCAGTCCGACAGGGCTTGCTGGGTATCAGCCCCAGCATTTT. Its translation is CASSPTGLAGYQPQHF.

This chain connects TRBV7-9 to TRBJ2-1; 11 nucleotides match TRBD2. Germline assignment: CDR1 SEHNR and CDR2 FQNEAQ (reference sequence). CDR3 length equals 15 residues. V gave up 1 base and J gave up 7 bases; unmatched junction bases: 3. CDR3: CASSLGLAGLNEQFF. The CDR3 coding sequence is TGTGCCAGCAGCTTAGGACTAGCGGGACTGAATGAGCAGTTCTTC.

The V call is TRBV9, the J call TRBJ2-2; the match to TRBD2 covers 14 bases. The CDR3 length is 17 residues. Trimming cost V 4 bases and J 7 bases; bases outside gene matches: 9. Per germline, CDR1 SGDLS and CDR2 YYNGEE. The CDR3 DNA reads TGTGCCAGCAGCTTGACTAGCGGGGGGGCCCCTGGCGGGGAGCTGTTTTTT. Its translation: CASSLTSGGAPGGELFF.

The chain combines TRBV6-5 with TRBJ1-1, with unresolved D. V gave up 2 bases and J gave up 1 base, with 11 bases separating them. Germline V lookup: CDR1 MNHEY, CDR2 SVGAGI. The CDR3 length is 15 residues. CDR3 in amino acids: CASSYHGTGNTEAFF. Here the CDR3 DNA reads TGTGCCAGCAGTTACCATGGTACGGGGAACACTGAAGCTTTCTTT.

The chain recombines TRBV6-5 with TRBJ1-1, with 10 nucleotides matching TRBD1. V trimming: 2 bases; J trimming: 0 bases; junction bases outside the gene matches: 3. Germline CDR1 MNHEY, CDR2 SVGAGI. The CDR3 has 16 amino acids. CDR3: CASSYLGQGMNTEAFF. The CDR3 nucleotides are TGTGCCAGCAGTTACCTGGGACAGGGGATGAACACTGAAGCTTTCTTT.

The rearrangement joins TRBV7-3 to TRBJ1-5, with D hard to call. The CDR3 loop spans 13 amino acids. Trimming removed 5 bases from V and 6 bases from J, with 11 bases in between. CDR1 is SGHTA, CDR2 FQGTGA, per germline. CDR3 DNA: TGTGCCAGCAGCCAAAGGCCGGGTCAGCCCCAGCATTTT. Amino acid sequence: CASSQRPGQPQHF.

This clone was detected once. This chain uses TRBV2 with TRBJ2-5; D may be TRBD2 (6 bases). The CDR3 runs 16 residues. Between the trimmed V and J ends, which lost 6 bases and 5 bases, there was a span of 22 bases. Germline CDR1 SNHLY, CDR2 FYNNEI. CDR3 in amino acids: CASSDGTGLEGETQYF. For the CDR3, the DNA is TGTGCCAGCAGCGACGGGACTGGTCTAGAGGGCGAGACCCAGTACTTC.

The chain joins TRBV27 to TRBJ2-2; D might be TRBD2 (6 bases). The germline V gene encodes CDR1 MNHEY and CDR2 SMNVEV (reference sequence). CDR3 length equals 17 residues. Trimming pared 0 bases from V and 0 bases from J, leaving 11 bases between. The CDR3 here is CASSLSRGTTNTGELFF. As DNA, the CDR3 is TGTGCCAGCAGTTTATCCCGGGGGACGACGAACACCGGGGAGCTGTTTTTT.

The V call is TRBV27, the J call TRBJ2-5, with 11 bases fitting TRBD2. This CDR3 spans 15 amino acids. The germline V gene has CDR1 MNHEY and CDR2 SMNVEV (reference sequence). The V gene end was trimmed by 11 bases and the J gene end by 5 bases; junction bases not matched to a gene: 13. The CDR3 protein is CASLEVAGGRETQYF. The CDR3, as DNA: TGTGCCTCCCTCGAAGTAGCGGGAGGGCGGGAGACCCAGTACTTC.

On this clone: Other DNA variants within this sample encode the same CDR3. CDR3 nucleotides: TGCGCCAGCAGCTTGGGACAGGGGGGAAACACCATATATTTT. Translated: CASSLGQGGNTIYF. The gene calls are TRBV5-1 and TRBJ1-3, with TRBD1 matching over 8 bases. The CDR3 loop spans 14 amino acids. V gave up 0 bases and J gave up 4 bases; unmatched junction bases: 0. CDR1 is SGHRS and CDR2 is YFSETQ in the germline V gene. Looking up the rest from reference TRBV5-1 and TRBJ1-3 gives the full variable domain: KAGVTQTPRYLIKTRGQQVTLSCSPISGHRSVSWYQQTPGQGLQFLFEYFSETQRNKGNFPGRFSGRQFSNSRSEMNVSTLELGDSALYLCASSLGQGGNTIYFGEGSWLTVV.

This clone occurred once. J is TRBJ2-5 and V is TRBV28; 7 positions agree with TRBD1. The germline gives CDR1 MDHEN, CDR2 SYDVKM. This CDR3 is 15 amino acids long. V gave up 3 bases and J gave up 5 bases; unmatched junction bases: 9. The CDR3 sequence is CASSFQQGGVETQYF. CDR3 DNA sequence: TGTGCCAGCAGTTTCCAGCAAGGGGGCGTCGAGACCCAGTACTTC.

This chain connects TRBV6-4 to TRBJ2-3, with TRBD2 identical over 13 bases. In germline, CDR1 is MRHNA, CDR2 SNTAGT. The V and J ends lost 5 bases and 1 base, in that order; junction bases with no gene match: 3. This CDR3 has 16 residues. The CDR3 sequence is CASSPGLAGRTDTQYF. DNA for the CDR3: TGTGCCAGCAGTCCGGGACTAGCGGGGCGCACAGATACGCAGTATTTT.

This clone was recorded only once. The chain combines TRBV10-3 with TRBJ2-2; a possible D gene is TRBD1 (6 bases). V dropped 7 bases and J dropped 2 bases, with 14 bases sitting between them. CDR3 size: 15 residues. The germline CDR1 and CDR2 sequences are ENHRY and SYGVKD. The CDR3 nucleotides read TGTGCCATCAACCCCGGGACACCTAACACCGGGGAGCTGTTTTTT. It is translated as CAINPGTPNTGELFF.

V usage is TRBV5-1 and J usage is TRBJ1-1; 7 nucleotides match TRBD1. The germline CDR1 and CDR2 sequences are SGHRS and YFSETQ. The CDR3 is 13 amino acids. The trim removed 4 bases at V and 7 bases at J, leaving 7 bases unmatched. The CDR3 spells CASSVGAGGEAFF. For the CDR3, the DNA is TGCGCCAGCAGCGTTGGGGCAGGGGGTGAAGCTTTCTTT.

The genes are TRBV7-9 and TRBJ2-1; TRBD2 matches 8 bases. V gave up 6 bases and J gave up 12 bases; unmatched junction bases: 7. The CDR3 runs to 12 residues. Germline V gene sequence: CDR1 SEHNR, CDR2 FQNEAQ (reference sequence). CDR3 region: CASSPGGHWQFF. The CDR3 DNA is TGTGCCAGCAGTCCGGGGGGGCATTGGCAGTTCTTC.

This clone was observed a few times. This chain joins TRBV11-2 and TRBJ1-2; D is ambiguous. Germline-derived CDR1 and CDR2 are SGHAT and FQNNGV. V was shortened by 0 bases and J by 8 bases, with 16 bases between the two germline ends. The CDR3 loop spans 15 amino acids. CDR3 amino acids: CASSLDLWGVKGYTF. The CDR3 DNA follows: TGTGCCAGCAGCTTAGATCTGTGGGGAGTCAAAGGCTACACCTTC.

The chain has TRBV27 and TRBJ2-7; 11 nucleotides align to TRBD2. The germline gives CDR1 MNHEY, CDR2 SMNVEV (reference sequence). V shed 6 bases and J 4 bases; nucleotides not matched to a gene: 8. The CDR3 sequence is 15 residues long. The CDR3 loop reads CASSRLAGRLYEQYF. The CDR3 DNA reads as TGTGCCAGCAGCCGACTAGCGGGGAGGCTTTACGAGCAGTACTTC.

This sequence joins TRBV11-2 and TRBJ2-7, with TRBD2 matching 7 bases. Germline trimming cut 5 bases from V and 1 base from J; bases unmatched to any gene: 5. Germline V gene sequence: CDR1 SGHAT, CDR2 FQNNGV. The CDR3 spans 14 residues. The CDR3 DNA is TGTGCCAGCAGCGCTTTGCGGGGGTCCTACGAGCAGTACTTC. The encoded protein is CASSALRGSYEQYF.

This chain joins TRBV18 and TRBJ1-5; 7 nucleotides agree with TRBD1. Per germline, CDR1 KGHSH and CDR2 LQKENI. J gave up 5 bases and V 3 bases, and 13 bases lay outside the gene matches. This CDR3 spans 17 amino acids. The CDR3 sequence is CASSPQKNRGGDQPQHF. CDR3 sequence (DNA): TGTGCCAGCTCACCTCAGAAGAACAGGGGAGGCGATCAGCCCCAGCATTTT.

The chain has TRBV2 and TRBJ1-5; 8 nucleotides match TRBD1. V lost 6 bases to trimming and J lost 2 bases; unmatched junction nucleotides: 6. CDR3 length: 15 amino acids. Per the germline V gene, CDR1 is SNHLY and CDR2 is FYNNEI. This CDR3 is CASRDMTGGNQPQHF. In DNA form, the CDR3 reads TGTGCCAGCAGAGACATGACAGGGGGCAATCAGCCCCAGCATTTT.

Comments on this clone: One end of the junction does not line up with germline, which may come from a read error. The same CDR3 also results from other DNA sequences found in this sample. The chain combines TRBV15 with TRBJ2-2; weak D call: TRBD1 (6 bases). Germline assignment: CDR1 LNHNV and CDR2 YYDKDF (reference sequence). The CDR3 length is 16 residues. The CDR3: CATSNPSGAGTGELFF. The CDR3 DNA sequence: TGTGCCACTAGCAACCCATCAGGGGCCGGTACCGGGGAGCTGTTTTTT.